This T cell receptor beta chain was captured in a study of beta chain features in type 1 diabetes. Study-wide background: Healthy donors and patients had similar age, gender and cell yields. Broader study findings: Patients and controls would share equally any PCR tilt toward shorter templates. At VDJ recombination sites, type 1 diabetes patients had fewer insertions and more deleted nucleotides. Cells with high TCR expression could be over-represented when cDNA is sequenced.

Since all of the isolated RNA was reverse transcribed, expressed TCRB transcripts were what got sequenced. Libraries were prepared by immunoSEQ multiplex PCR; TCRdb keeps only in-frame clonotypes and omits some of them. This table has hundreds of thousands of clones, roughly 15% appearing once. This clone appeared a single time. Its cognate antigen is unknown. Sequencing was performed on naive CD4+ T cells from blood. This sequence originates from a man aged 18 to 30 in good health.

CDR3 nucleotides: TGTGCCAGCAGCTCCTCCGGGACAGTGGGCTACTATGGCTACACCTTC. It encodes CASSSSGTVGYYGYTF. This chain connects TRBV5-4 to TRBJ1-2; 7 bases line up with TRBD1. In germline, CDR1 is SGHNT, CDR2 YYREEE (reference sequence). Unmatched junction bases numbered 11, after V lost 3 bases and J lost 3 bases. The CDR3 contains 16 residues.